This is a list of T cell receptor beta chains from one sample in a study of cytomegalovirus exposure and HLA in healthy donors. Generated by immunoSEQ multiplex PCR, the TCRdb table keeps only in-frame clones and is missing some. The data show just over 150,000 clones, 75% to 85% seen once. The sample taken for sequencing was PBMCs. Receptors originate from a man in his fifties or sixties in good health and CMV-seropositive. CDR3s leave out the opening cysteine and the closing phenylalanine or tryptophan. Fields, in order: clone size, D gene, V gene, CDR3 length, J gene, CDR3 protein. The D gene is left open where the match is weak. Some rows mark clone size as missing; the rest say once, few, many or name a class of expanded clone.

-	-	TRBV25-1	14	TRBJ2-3	ASSETRGGGTDTQY
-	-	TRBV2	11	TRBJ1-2	ASSETPGLGYT
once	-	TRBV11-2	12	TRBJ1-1	ASQDYFGGTEAF
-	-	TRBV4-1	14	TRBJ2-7	ASSPFGGASNYEQY
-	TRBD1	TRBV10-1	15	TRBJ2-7	ASSESTPGQGKDEQY
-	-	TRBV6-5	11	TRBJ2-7	ASSPRGAYEQY
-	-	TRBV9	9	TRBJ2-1	ASSVAKEQF
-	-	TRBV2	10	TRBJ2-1	ASRGRDGEQF
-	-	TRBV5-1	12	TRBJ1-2	ASSSAGGSYGYT
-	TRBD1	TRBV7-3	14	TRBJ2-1	ASSLTPQGAYNEQF
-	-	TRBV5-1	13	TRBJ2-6	ASSFGGTGANVLT
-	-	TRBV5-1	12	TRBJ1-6	ASSPGPSNSPLH
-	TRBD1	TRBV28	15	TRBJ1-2	ASSSGTAWGGGSGYT
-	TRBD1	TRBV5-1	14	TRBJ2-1	ASSLPGTGRGNEQF